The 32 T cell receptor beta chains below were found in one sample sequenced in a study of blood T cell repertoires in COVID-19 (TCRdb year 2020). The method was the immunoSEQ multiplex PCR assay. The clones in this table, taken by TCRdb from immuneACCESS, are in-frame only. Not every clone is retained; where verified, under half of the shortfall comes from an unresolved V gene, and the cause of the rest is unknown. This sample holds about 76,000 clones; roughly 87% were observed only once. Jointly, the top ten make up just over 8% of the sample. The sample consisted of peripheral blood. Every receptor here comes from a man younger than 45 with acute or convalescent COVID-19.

CDR3 in amino acids: CASSLDEKVANPDTDTQYF. CDR3 sequence (DNA): TGCGCCAGCAGCTTGGACGAGAAGGTAGCGAATCCGGACACAGATACGCAGTATTTT. The rearrangement joins TRBV5-1 to TRBJ2-3; D may be TRBD2 (5 bases). Trimming took 0 bases from V and 2 from J, leaving 22 bases between them. The CDR3 has 19 residues. Germline loops: CDR1 SGHRS, CDR2 YFSETQ.

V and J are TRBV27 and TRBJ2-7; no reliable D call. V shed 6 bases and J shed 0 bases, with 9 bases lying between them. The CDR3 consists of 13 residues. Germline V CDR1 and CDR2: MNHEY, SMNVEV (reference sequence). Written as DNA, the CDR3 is TGTGCCAGCAGCATTCACAGCTCCTACGAGCAGTACTTC. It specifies CASSIHSSYEQYF.

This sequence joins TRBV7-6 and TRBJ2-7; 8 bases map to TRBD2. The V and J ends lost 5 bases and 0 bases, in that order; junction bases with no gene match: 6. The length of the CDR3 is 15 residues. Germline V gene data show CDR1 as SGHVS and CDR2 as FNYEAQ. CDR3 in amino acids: CASSPLAGSSYEQYF. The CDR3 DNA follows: TGTGCCAGCAGCCCCCTAGCGGGCTCCTCCTACGAGCAGTACTTC. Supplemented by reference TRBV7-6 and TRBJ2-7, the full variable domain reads GAGVSQSPRYKVTKRGQDVALRCDPISGHVSLYWYRQALGQGPEFLTYFNYEAQQDKSGLPNDRFSAERPEGSISTLTIQRTEQRDSAMYRCASSPLAGSSYEQYFGPGTRLTVT.

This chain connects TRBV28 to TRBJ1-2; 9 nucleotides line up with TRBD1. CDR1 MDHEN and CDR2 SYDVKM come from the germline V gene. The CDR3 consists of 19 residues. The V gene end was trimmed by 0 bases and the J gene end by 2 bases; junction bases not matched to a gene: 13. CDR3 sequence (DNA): TGTGCCAGCAGTTTATGGACAGGGGGAGGCCCGGACTTCAACTATGGCTACACCTTC. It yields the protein CASSLWTGGGPDFNYGYTF.

The CDR3 DNA reads TGTGCCAGCAGTTACTACTCCTACGAGCAGTACTTC. Encoded protein: CASSYYSYEQYF. The chain employs TRBV27 and TRBJ2-7; no clear D gene. Looked up from germline, CDR1 is MNHEY and CDR2 is SMNVEV (reference sequence). CDR3 length: 12 amino acids. V was clipped by 4 bases and J by 0 bases, with 4 bases between them.

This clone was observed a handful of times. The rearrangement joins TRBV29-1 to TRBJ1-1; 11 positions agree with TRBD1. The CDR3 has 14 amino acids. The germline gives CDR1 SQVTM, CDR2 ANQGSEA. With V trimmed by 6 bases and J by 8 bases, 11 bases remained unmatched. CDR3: CSVMTGQGAGEAFF. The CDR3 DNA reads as TGCAGCGTCATGACCGGACAGGGGGCGGGCGAAGCTTTCTTT.

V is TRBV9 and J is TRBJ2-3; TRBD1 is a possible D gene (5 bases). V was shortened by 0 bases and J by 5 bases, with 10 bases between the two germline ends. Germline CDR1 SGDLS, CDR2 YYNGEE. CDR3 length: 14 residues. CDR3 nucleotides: TGTGCCAGCAGCGTAGTAGGGGAAAGAGATACGCAGTATTTT. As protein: CASSVVGERDTQYF.

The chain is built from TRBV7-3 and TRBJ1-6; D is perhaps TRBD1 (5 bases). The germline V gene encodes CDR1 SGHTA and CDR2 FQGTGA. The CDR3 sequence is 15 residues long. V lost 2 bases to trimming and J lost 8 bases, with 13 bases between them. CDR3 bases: TGTGCCAGCAGCTTACAGGGCTTTGGAGATTCACCCCTCCACTTT. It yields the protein CASSLQGFGDSPLHF.

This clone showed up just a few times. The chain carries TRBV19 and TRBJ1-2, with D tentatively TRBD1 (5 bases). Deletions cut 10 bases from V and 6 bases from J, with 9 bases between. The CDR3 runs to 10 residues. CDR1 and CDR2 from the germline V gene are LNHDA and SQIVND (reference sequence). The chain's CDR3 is CATSGNGYTF. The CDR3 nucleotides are TGTGCCACCTCAGGGAATGGCTACACCTTC.

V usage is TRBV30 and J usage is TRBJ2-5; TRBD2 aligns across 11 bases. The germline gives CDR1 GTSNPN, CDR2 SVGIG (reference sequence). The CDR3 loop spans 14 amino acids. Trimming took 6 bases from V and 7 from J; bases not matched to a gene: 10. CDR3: CACSGRGPTGTQYF. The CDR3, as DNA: TGTGCCTGTAGCGGGAGGGGCCCTACAGGGACCCAGTACTTC.

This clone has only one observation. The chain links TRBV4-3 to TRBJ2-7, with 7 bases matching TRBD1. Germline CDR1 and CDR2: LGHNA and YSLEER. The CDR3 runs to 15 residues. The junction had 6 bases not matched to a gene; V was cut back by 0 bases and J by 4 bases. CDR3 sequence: CASSQEPRQGYEQYF. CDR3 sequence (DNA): TGCGCCAGCAGCCAAGAACCCCGACAGGGATACGAGCAGTACTTC.

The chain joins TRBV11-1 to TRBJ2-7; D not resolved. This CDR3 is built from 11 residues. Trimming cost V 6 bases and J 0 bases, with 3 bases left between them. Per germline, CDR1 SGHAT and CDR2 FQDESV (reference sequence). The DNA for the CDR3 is TGTGCCAGCAGGGCCTCCTACGAGCAGTACTTC. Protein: CASRASYEQYF. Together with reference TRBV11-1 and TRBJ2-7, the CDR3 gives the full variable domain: EAEVAQSPRYKITEKSQAVAFWCDPISGHATLYWYRQILGQGPELLVQFQDESVVDDSQLPKDRFSAERLKGVDSTLKIQPAELGDSAMYLCASRASYEQYFGPGTRLTVT.

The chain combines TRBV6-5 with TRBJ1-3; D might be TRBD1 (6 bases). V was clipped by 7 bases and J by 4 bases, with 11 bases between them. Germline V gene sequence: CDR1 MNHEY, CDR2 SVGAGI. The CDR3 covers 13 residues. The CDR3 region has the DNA TGTGCCAGCACTGCCGACAGGGGAAACACCATATATTTT. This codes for CASTADRGNTIYF.

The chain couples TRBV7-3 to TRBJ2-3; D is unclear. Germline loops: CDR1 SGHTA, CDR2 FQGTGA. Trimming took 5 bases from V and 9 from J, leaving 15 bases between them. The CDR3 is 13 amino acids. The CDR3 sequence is CASSLHRVDTQYF. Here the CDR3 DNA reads TGTGCCAGCAGCCTCCATCGGGTTGACACGCAGTATTTT. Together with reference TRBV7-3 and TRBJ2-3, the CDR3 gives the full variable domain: GAGVSQTPSNKVTEKGKYVELRCDPISGHTALYWYRQSLGQGPEFLIYFQGTGAADDSGLPNDRFFAVRPEGSVSTLKIQRTERGDSAVYLCASSLHRVDTQYFGPGTRLTVL.

DNA for the CDR3: TGTGCCAGCGGGACAGGGATGAATGAGCAGTACTTC. Translated: CASGTGMNEQYF. The genes are TRBV7-9 and TRBJ2-7; TRBD1 matches at 9 bases. Trimming at V came to 8 bases and at J to 7 bases, leaving 6 bases not matched to a gene. Germline V gives CDR1 SEHNR, CDR2 FQNEAQ (reference sequence). The CDR3 runs 12 residues. The variable domain in full, completed from reference TRBV7-9 and TRBJ2-7, reads DTGVSQNPRHKITKRGQNVTFRCDPISEHNRLYWYRQTLGQGPEFLTYFQNEAQLEKSRLLSDRFSAERPKGSFSTLEIQRTEQGDSAMYLCASGTGMNEQYFGPGTRLTVT.

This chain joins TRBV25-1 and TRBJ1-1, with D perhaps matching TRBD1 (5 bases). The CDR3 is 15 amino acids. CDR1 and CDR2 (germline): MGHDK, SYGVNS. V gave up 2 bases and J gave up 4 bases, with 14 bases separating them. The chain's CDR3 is CASSERGSLITEAFF. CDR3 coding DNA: TGTGCCAGCAGTGAACGGGGGAGTTTGATCACTGAAGCTTTCTTT.

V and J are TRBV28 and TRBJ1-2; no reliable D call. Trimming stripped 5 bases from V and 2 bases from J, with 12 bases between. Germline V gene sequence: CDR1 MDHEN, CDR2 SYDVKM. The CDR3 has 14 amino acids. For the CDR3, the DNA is TGTGCCAGCAGTCCCCCGAGTCCGAACTATGGCTACACCTTC. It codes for CASSPPSPNYGYTF.

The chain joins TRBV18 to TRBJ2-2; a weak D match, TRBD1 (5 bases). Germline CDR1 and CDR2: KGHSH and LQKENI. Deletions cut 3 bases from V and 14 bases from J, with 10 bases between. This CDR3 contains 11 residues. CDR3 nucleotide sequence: TGTGCCAGCTCACCGTCGACAGTCCTGTTTTTT. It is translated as CASSPSTVLFF.

CDR3 protein: CASSPFARTAFQETQYF. The CDR3 region has the DNA TGTGCCAGCAGCCCTTTTGCAAGGACAGCGTTCCAAGAGACCCAGTACTTC. V usage is TRBV14 and J usage is TRBJ2-5, with D possibly TRBD1 on 6 matching bases. The CDR3 runs 17 residues. Trimming cost V 4 bases and J 1 base, with 19 bases left between them. Germline CDR1 is SGHDN and CDR2 is FVKESK.

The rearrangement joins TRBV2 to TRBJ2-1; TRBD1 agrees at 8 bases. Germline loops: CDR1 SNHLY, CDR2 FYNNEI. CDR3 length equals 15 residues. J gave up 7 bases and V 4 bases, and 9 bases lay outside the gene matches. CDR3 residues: CASSVGQGARNEQFF. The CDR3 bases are TGTGCCAGCAGTGTTGGGCAGGGGGCGCGGAATGAGCAGTTCTTC.

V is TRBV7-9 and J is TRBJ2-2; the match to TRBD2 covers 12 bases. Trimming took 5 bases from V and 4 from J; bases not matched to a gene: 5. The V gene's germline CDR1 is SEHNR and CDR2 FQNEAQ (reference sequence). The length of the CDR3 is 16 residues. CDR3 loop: CASSPILAGGTGELFF. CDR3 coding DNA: TGTGCCAGCAGCCCTATACTAGCGGGAGGCACCGGGGAGCTGTTTTTT.

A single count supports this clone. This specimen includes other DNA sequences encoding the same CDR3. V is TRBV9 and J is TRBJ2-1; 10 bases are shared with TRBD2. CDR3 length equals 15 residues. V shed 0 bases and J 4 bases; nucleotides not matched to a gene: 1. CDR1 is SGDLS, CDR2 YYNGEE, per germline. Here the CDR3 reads CASSVGAGGYNEQFF. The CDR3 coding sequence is TGTGCCAGCAGCGTAGGAGCGGGAGGGTACAATGAGCAGTTCTTC.

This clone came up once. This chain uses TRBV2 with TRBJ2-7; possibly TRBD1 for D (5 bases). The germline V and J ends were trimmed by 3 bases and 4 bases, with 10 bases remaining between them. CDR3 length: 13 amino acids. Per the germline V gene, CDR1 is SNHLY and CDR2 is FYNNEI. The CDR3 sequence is CASSDRESYEQYF. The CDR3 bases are TGTGCCAGCAGTGACAGGGAATCTTACGAGCAGTACTTC.

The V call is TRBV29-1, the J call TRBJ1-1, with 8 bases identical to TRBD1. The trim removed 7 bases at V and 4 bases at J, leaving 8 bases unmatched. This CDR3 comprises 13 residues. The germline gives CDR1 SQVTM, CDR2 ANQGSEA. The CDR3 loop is CSAGQGASTEAFF. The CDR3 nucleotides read TGCAGCGCCGGGCAGGGGGCAAGCACTGAAGCTTTCTTT.

The chain's CDR3 is CASSQEGRGQFF. DNA of the CDR3: TGTGCCAGCAGCCAAGAGGGAAGGGGGCAGTTCTTC. The chain uses TRBV3-1 (or the pseudogene TRBV3-2) and TRBJ2-1; D perhaps matches TRBD1 (5 bases). The V end was cut by 0 bases, the J end by 12 bases, with 9 bases between. Germline CDR1 LGHDT, CDR2 YNNKEL (reference sequence). This CDR3 region has 12 residues.

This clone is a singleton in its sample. CDR3 region: CASSFAPGGANVLTF. The CDR3 DNA sequence: TGTGCCAGCAGTTTTGCCCCAGGTGGGGCCAACGTCCTGACTTTC. The chain joins TRBV27 to TRBJ2-6, with D hard to call. Germline CDR1 and CDR2: MNHEY and SMNVEV (reference sequence). The CDR3 consists of 15 residues. V dropped 3 bases and J dropped 3 bases, with 9 bases sitting between them.

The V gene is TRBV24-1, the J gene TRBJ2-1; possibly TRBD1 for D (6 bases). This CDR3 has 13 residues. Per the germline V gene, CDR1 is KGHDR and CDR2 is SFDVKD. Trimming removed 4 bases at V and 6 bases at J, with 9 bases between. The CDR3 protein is CATSDPGANEQFF. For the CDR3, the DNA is TGTGCCACCAGTGACCCAGGGGCCAATGAGCAGTTCTTC.

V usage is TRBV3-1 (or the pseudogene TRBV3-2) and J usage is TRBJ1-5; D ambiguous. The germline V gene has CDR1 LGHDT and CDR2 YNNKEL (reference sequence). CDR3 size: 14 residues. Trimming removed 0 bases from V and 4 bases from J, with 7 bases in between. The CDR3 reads CASSQDGGNQPQHF. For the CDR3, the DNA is TGTGCCAGCAGCCAAGATGGCGGAAATCAGCCCCAGCATTTT.

Here the CDR3 DNA reads TGTGCTAGTGGTTGGGATAGCGGGACGAATGAGCAGTTCTTC. Translated, it gives CASGWDSGTNEQFF. The chain combines TRBV12-5 with TRBJ2-1, with TRBD2 identical over 8 bases. Looked up from germline, CDR1 is LGHNT and CDR2 is FRNRAP. V gave up 4 bases and J gave up 7 bases; unmatched junction bases: 6. The CDR3 has 14 residues.

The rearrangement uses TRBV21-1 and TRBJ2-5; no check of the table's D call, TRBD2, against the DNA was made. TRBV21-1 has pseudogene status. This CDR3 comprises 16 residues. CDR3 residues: CASSKKGVTGQETQYF. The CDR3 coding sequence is TGTGCCAGCAGCAAAAAGGGCGTGACGGGACAAGAGACCCAGTACTTC.

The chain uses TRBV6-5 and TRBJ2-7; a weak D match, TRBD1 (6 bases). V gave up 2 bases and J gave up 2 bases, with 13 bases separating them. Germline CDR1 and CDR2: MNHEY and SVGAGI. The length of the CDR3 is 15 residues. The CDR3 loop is CASSYEGVGPYEQYF. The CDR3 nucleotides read TGTGCCAGCAGTTACGAGGGGGTCGGCCCCTACGAGCAGTACTTC.

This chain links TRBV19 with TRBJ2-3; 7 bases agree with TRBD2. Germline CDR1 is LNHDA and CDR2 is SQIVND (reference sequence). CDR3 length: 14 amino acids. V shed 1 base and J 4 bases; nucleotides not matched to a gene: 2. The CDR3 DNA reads TGTGCCAGTAGTATAGGGGGGAGGGCAGATACGCAGTATTTT. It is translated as CASSIGGRADTQYF.